These T cell receptor beta chains were read from a single sample in a study of cytomegalovirus exposure and HLA in healthy donors. Assay: immunoSEQ multiplex PCR; the TCRdb copy retains only in-frame clones and omits some. The table has about 130,000 clones, 75% to 90% seen once. The specimen was PBMCs. These TCRs come from a woman aged 40 to 49 in good health and CMV-seropositive. Each CDR3 is given with its conserved first and last residue. The D gene is left open where the match is weak. The size entry is marked missing in some rows and otherwise reads once, few, many or a size class.

d_call j_call clone_size v_call cdr3_aa cdr3_nt
. TRBJ1-1 . TRBV28 CASRLTGNTEAFF TGTGCCAGCAGGTTAACAGGGAACACTGAAGCTTTCTTT
. TRBJ2-3 . TRBV27 CASSPRSSYDTQYF TGTGCCAGCAGCCCCCGCTCTAGCTACGATACGCAGTATTTT
. TRBJ2-1 few TRBV4-2 CASSQVPSANQRSSYNEQFF TGTGCCAGCAGCCAAGTTCCTAGCGCCAACCAGAGGAGCTCCTACAATGAGCAGTTCTTC
TRBD2 TRBJ2-7 few TRBV28 CASSLRAGGSDEQYF TGTGCCAGCAGTTTGAGGGCGGGAGGTTCGGACGAGCAGTACTTC
. TRBJ2-1 . TRBV7-2 CASSLQKGRNEQFF TGTGCCAGCAGCTTACAAAAAGGGAGGAATGAGCAGTTCTTC
TRBD1 TRBJ2-3 . TRBV2 CASSAGTDDTDTQYF TGTGCCAGCAGTGCAGGGACAGATGACACAGATACGCAGTATTTT
TRBD1 TRBJ2-7 . TRBV2 CASSEPDRGPSCEQYF TGTGCCAGCAGTGAACCTGACAGGGGGCCTTCCTGCGAGCAGTACTTC
. TRBJ1-6 . TRBV6-5 CASSYEGLAYNSPLHF TGTGCCAGCAGTTACGAGGGATTGGCGTATAATTCACCCCTCCACTTT
TRBD1 TRBJ1-3 . TRBV15 CATSGDRELGNTIYF TGTGCCACCAGCGGAGACAGGGAACTTGGAAACACCATATATTTT
. TRBJ2-7 . TRBV27 CASSFIGYEQYF TGTGCCAGCAGTTTTATCGGCTACGAGCAGTACTTC
TRBD2 TRBJ2-1 . TRBV15 CATSRDRGGRAGNNEQFF TGTGCCACCAGCAGAGACCGGGGGGGGCGGGCGGGCAACAATGAGCAGTTCTTC
TRBD1 TRBJ1-1 . TRBV29-1 CSVGRTGGTEAFF TGCAGCGTTGGGAGGACAGGGGGGACTGAAGCTTTCTTT
. TRBJ1-1 . TRBV15 CATSKSRVLEAFF TGTGCCACCAGCAAGAGTCGGGTCCTTGAAGCTTTCTTT
. TRBJ2-6 . TRBV6-4 CASSDEFGGLTSGANVLTF TGTGCCAGCAGTGACGAATTTGGGGGCCTCACCTCTGGGGCCAACGTCCTGACTTTC
TRBD1 TRBJ2-3 . TRBV4-2 CASSQAAGGVTDTQYF TGTGCCAGCAGCCAAGCCGCAGGGGGCGTCACAGATACGCAGTATTTT
TRBD1 TRBJ2-5 . TRBV5-4 CASSLAAGGRETQYF TGTGCCAGCAGCTTGGCGGCAGGGGGCCGGGAGACCCAGTACTTC
TRBD1 TRBJ2-7 . TRBV4-3 CASSQGTGINEQYF TGCGCCAGCAGCCAGGGGACAGGGATTAACGAGCAGTACTTC
TRBD1 TRBJ2-4 . TRBV28 CASSSATGRAKNIQYF TGTGCCAGCAGTTCAGCGACAGGGAGAGCCAAAAACATTCAGTACTTC
. TRBJ1-2 . TRBV6-1 CASSENGGAHYGYTF TGTGCCAGCAGTGAAAATGGGGGCGCACACTATGGCTACACCTTC
TRBD1 TRBJ2-7 . TRBV9 CASSLRGQGIDEQYF TGTGCCAGCAGCTTACGGGGACAGGGCATCGACGAGCAGTACTTC
TRBD1 TRBJ1-1 . TRBV6-5 CASSYTGGGFGEAFF TGTGCCAGCAGTTATACAGGGGGCGGGTTTGGTGAAGCTTTCTTT
. TRBJ1-3 . TRBV28 CASSLSFSGNTIYF TGTGCCAGCAGTTTATCCTTTTCTGGAAACACCATATATTTT
. TRBJ2-3 . TRBV28 CASSTQQSSTDTQYF TGTGCCAGCAGTACACAACAGTCTAGCACAGATACGCAGTATTTT
. TRBJ1-1 . TRBV29-1 CSVETGGNTEAFF TGCAGCGTTGAGACGGGGGGCAACACTGAAGCTTTCTTT
. TRBJ2-5 . TRBV30 CAWNLGGMETQYF TGTGCCTGGAACTTAGGGGGTATGGAGACCCAGTACTTC
. TRBJ1-2 . TRBV10-3 CAIGATGTNYGYTF TGTGCCATCGGGGCGACAGGCACTAACTATGGCTACACCTTC
TRBD1 TRBJ1-2 . TRBV7-9 CASSWGQGREYGYTF TGTGCCAGCAGCTGGGGACAGGGTAGGGAGTATGGCTACACCTTC
. TRBJ1-1 . TRBV18 CASDPWAGDSTFF TGTGCCAGCGACCCGTGGGCAGGGGATTCAACTTTCTTT
. TRBJ1-6 . TRBV27 CASSPRQIYNSPLHF TGTGCCAGCAGTCCGCGACAGATCTATAATTCACCCCTCCACTTT
TRBD2 TRBJ2-2 . TRBV19 CASSPRTSGRVGTGELFF TGTGCCAGTAGTCCGCGGACTAGCGGGAGAGTGGGGACCGGGGAGCTGTTTTTT
. TRBJ2-2 . TRBV5-4 CASSSNIIRSANTGELFF TGTGCCAGCAGCTCCAATATAATACGCAGCGCGAACACCGGGGAGCTGTTTTTT
. TRBJ2-7 . TRBV7-2 CASSSQGYEQYF TGTGCCAGCAGCTCCCAGGGGTACGAGCAGTACTTC
. TRBJ1-1 . TRBV19 CASSIMTGGNTEAFF TGTGCCAGTAGTATAATGACAGGTGGGAACACTGAAGCTTTCTTT
TRBD2 TRBJ2-1 once TRBV27 CASSQDLAGATFDEQFF TGTGCCAGCTCGCAGGATCTAGCGGGAGCCACTTTTGATGAGCAGTTCTTC
TRBD1 TRBJ1-2 . TRBV25-1 CASSDRDSWRHYTF TGTGCCAGCAGTGATAGGGACAGTTGGCGGCATTACACCTTC
. TRBJ2-1 . TRBV11-3 CASSGRGGTRFF TGTGCCAGCAGCGGGCGGGGCGGGACCCGGTTCTTC
. TRBJ1-1 . TRBV15 CATGVSSLMNTEAFF TGTGCCACAGGGGTCTCCTCTTTAATGAACACTGAAGCTTTCTTT
TRBD1 TRBJ1-1 . TRBV19 CASSVLQGGNTEAFF TGTGCCAGTAGTGTCTTACAGGGGGGGAACACTGAAGCTTTCTTT
. TRBJ1-6 . TRBV5-6 CASRQGIRGGSPLHF TGTGCCAGCAGGCAAGGCATTAGAGGTGGTTCACCCCTCCACTTT
TRBD2 TRBJ2-7 . TRBV10-3 CAISSGNSYEQYF TGTGCCATCAGTAGCGGGAACTCCTACGAGCAGTACTTC
. TRBJ2-1 . TRBV14 CASSQLGGGEQFF TGTGCCAGCAGCCAGCTAGGTGGAGGTGAGCAGTTCTTC
TRBD2 TRBJ2-1 . TRBV29-1 CSGTERESSYNEQFF TGCAGCGGAACGGAGCGGGAGAGCTCCTACAATGAGCAGTTCTTC
. TRBJ1-2 . TRBV5-4 CASSSGQSYGYTF TGTGCCAGCAGCTCAGGACAGAGCTATGGCTACACCTTC
. TRBJ2-7 . TRBV29-1 CSYSIGLEQYF TGCAGCTATTCTATCGGACTAGAGCAGTACTTC
TRBD1 TRBJ1-2 . TRBV6-1 CASRDRLYGYTF TGTGCCAGCCGGGACAGATTGTATGGCTACACCTTC
TRBD2 TRBJ2-7 . TRBV7-9 CASSLARGTSTYEQYF TGTGCCAGCAGCTTAGCGAGAGGGACTAGCACTTACGAGCAGTACTTC
TRBD2 TRBJ2-7 . TRBV9 CASSVGSGGALYEQYF TGTGCCAGCAGCGTAGGTAGCGGGGGGGCTCTCTACGAGCAGTACTTC
. TRBJ2-3 few TRBV15 CATSTKIGATQYF TGTGCCACCAGCACCAAAATAGGAGCTACGCAGTATTTT
TRBD1 TRBJ2-7 . TRBV18 CASSPYVGQGTYEQYF TGTGCCAGCTCACCCTACGTCGGACAGGGAACCTACGAGCAGTACTTC
TRBD1 TRBJ1-1 . TRBV5-1 CASSPDRGGEAFF TGCGCCAGCAGCCCGGACAGGGGGGGTGAAGCTTTCTTT
. TRBJ2-1 . TRBV29-1 CSVELGRVNEQFF TGCAGCGTTGAATTGGGCAGAGTAAATGAGCAGTTCTTC
. TRBJ1-3 few TRBV19 CASSMRQRVSGNTIYF TGTGCCAGTAGCATGAGACAGAGAGTCTCTGGAAACACCATATATTTT
TRBD1 TRBJ1-5 . TRBV7-9 CASSRTGDQPQHF TGTGCCAGCAGCCGAACAGGGGATCAGCCCCAGCATTTT
. TRBJ2-2 . TRBV27 CASGTTWGTGELFF TGTGCCAGTGGGACAACCTGGGGCACCGGGGAGCTGTTTTTT
. TRBJ1-4 . TRBV4-1 CASSHDGDWSEKLFF TGCGCCAGCAGTCACGACGGGGACTGGAGCGAAAAACTGTTTTTT
. TRBJ1-4 few TRBV5-1 CASSLNRLGEKLFF TGCGCCAGCAGCTTGAACAGGTTGGGGGAAAAACTGTTTTTT
. TRBJ2-1 . TRBV2 CASAAEQFF TGTGCCAGCGCGGCGGAGCAGTTCTTC
. TRBJ1-5 . TRBV28 CASTSGGSNQPQHF TGTGCCAGCACCTCGGGGGGGAGCAATCAGCCCCAGCATTTT
TRBD1 TRBJ2-7 . TRBV7-9 CASSQTGVVNEQYF TGTGCCAGCAGCCAAACAGGGGTTGTAAACGAGCAGTACTTC